Below are 31 T cell receptor beta chains sequenced from a single sample in a study of CXCR3-negative and CXCR3-positive naive CD8 T cells. All TRB cDNA libraries came from 5' RACE performed with UMI labels. TCRdb re-called the 5' RACE reads; every CDR3 protein appears as one record, without DNA. This repertoire comprises about 24,000 distinct CDR3 sequences; its ten largest clones make up around 4%. The specimen sequenced was naive CXCR3- CD8+ T cells from blood. Specified subset: CD45RO-CCR7+CD27+CD95- naive CD8+ T cells lacking CXCR3 (TNR3-). The source of these receptors is a human donor in good health. Some clones in this sample may be carry-over from other donors' samples.

This clonotype counts as medium-sized by frequency. The CDR3 reads CASSLSPGELFF. The chain has TRBV7-6 and TRBJ2-2. Germline CDR1 reads SGHVS; CDR2 reads FNYEAQ. This CDR3 contains 12 residues.

The chain combines TRBV5-1 with TRBJ2-7. Germline CDR1 and CDR2: SGHRS and YFSETQ. The CDR3 sequence is 14 residues long. The CDR3 loop reads CASSLASGSDEQYF.

The chain recombines TRBV7-2 with TRBJ1-2. In germline, CDR1 is SGHTA, CDR2 FQGNSA. The CDR3 is 16 residues long. The CDR3 loop is CASSLGLHVELYGYTF.

The rearrangement joins TRBV27 to TRBJ2-1; TCRdb's assignment of TRBD1 cannot be checked, as there is no DNA. The germline V gene has CDR1 MNHEY and CDR2 SMNVEV (reference sequence). CDR3 length: 17 amino acids. The CDR3 loop is CATLRTGAPNYYNEQFF.

The chain links TRBV28 to TRBJ2-1. From germline, CDR1 is MDHEN and CDR2 SYDVKM. This CDR3 contains 15 residues. This chain's CDR3 is CASSFRGPSENEQFF.

The chain joins TRBV11-3 to TRBJ2-3; the TRBD1 assignment by TCRdb is unverifiable without DNA. This CDR3 spans 12 amino acids. Per the germline V gene, CDR1 is SGHNT and CDR2 is YENEEA. CDR3 residues: CASSRGTDTQYF.

The chain is built from TRBV12-3 or TRBV12-4 and TRBJ2-3; with no DNA, the TCRdb D assignment of TRBD2 cannot be verified. This CDR3 region has 14 residues. CDR3 loop: CASSWTAGSDTQYF.

The chain has TRBV10-3 and TRBJ1-2. This CDR3 comprises 16 residues. CDR1 is ENHRY, CDR2 SYGVKD, per germline. CDR3 sequence reads: CAISGVKGFVGYGYTF.

V gene TRBV21-1 combines with J gene TRBJ1-2; the TCRdb D gene call, TRBD1, has no DNA to confirm it. TRBV21-1 is given as a pseudogene. There are 17 residues in the CDR3. CDR3 region: CASSIGGLQGFDYGYTF.

This CDR3 reads CSHWTDGGELFF. This chain links TRBV29-1 with TRBJ2-2; TCRdb returns TRBD1, unconfirmable since there is no DNA. This CDR3 has 12 residues. From germline, CDR1 is SQVTM and CDR2 ANQGSEA.

The genes are TRBV7-9 and TRBJ2-5; TCRdb's D gene call, TRBD2, goes unchecked for lack of DNA. The V gene's germline CDR1 is SEHNR and CDR2 FQNEAQ (reference sequence). The CDR3 is 15 amino acids. CDR3 region: CASSPAGTAQETQYF.

Judged by frequency, this clonotype is medium-sized (0.01 to 0.1%). The CDR3 spells CASRDRGLYNEQFF. The chain carries TRBV10-1 and TRBJ2-1; TCRdb designates TRBD1, a call that cannot be tested without DNA. Germline lookup yields CDR1 WNHNN and CDR2 SYGVQD (reference sequence). CDR3 length equals 14 residues.

This chain connects TRBV11-2 to TRBJ2-5. Germline V gene data show CDR1 as SGHAT and CDR2 as FQNNGV. This CDR3 spans 15 amino acids. This CDR3 is CASSYGGWHQETQYF.

The gene calls are TRBV12-3 or TRBV12-4 and TRBJ1-3; TCRdb picks TRBD1, but there is no DNA to check that call. The length of the CDR3 is 15 residues. The CDR3 loop is CASSWGRQGRNTIYF.

V and J are TRBV29-1 and TRBJ2-7. In germline, CDR1 is SQVTM, CDR2 ANQGSEA. The CDR3 has 13 residues. Here the CDR3 reads CSVEGRGPYEQYF.

V is TRBV29-1 and J is TRBJ2-1; checking the TCRdb D call of TRBD1 is not possible without DNA. CDR3 length: 14 amino acids. Germline V gene data show CDR1 as SQVTM and CDR2 as ANQGSEA. The CDR3 region is CSKVGRDSHNEQFF.

V is TRBV29-1 and J is TRBJ2-1; absent DNA, TCRdb's TRBD1 call cannot be checked. This CDR3 contains 16 residues. The germline V gene encodes CDR1 SQVTM and CDR2 ANQGSEA. The CDR3 reads CSVEAPDRSSYNEQFF.

V gene TRBV29-1 combines with J gene TRBJ2-1; TCRdb selects TRBD2, and the lack of DNA leaves this call unchecked. The CDR3 runs 13 residues. CDR1 and CDR2 from the germline V gene are SQVTM and ANQGSEA. The CDR3 loop reads CSVQGGEWDEQFF.

This rearrangement joins TRBV9 to TRBJ1-2; lacking DNA, the TRBD1 call made by TCRdb goes unchecked. The CDR3 is made up of 15 amino acids. Germline CDR1 reads SGDLS; CDR2 reads YYNGEE. The CDR3 spells CASSGTGGASHGYTF.

The CDR3: CASSEEAYEQYF. The V call is TRBV7-9, the J call TRBJ2-7. This CDR3 contains 12 residues. Germline lookup yields CDR1 SEHNR and CDR2 FQNEAQ (reference sequence).

This sequence joins TRBV12-3 or TRBV12-4 and TRBJ2-3; without DNA, the TCRdb call of TRBD1 cannot be checked. The CDR3 runs 15 residues. CDR3 region: CATPGAGFHTDTQYF.

V and J are TRBV4-3 and TRBJ1-5; TCRdb picks TRBD1, but there is no DNA to check that call. The CDR3 extends over 15 amino acids. Per germline, CDR1 LGHNA and CDR2 YSLEER. The CDR3 protein is CASGPGIYSNQPQHF.

The V gene is TRBV20-1, the J gene TRBJ2-7; with no DNA, the TCRdb D assignment of TRBD2 cannot be verified. Germline V CDR1 and CDR2: DFQATT, SNEGSKA (reference sequence). The length of the CDR3 is 15 residues. The CDR3 reads CSARDIFSGTYEQYF.

The chain employs TRBV14 and TRBJ1-6. The CDR3 sequence is 13 residues long. Germline V lookup: CDR1 SGHDN, CDR2 FVKESK. CDR3 protein: CASSQGGYSPLHF. Supplemented by reference TRBV14 and TRBJ1-6, the full variable domain reads EAGVTQFPSHSVIEKGQTVTLRCDPISGHDNLYWYRRVMGKEIKFLLHFVKESKQDESGMPNNRFLAERTGGTYSTLKVQPAELEDSGVYFCASSQGGYSPLHFGNGTRLTVT.

This rearrangement joins TRBV28 to TRBJ1-5. Germline V gene lookup returns CDR1 MDHEN and CDR2 SYDVKM. The CDR3 length is 14 residues. The CDR3 reads CASKGVNSNQPQHF.

The chain links TRBV29-1 to TRBJ2-7; TCRdb calls TRBD1, which cannot be checked without DNA. This CDR3 has 14 amino acids. CDR1 and CDR2 from the germline V gene are SQVTM and ANQGSEA. The CDR3: CSVVGQGAGYEQYF.

This clonotype is deemed medium-sized by its frequency. The chain is built from TRBV10-2 and TRBJ2-1; TCRdb returns TRBD1, unconfirmable since there is no DNA. Looked up from germline, CDR1 is WSHSY and CDR2 is SAAADI. This CDR3 has 14 amino acids. The CDR3 sequence: CASSGAGDYNEQFF.

This chain uses TRBV29-1 with TRBJ1-2. From germline, CDR1 is SQVTM and CDR2 ANQGSEA. The CDR3 has 14 amino acids. The CDR3 protein is CSVEDLGENYGYTF.

The chain links TRBV5-4 to TRBJ2-1; TCRdb designates TRBD1, a call that cannot be tested without DNA. The CDR3 is 14 residues long. The germline V gene encodes CDR1 SGHNT and CDR2 YYREEE (reference sequence). CDR3 amino acids: CASSLGQGSNEQFF.

V usage is TRBV29-1 and J usage is TRBJ2-7; with no DNA, the TCRdb D assignment of TRBD1 cannot be verified. From germline, CDR1 is SQVTM and CDR2 ANQGSEA. CDR3 size: 15 residues. The CDR3 sequence: CSVGSGQGADYEQYF.

The V gene is TRBV29-1, the J gene TRBJ1-1. This CDR3 has 12 amino acids. Germline V lookup: CDR1 SQVTM, CDR2 ANQGSEA. CDR3 loop: CSFRTGTPEAFF.